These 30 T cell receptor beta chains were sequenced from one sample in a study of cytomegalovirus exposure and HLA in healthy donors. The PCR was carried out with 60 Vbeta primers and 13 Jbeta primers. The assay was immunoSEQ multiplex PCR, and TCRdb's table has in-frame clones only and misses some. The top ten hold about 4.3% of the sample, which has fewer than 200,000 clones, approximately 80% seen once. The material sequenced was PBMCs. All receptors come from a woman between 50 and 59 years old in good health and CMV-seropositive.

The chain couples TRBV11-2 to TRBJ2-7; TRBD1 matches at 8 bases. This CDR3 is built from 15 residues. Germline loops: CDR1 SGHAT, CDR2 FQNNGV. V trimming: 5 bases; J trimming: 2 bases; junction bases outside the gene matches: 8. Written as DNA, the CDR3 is TGTGCCAGCAGCCTGGGACAGGCCCTGACCTACGAGCAGTACTTC. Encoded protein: CASSLGQALTYEQYF.

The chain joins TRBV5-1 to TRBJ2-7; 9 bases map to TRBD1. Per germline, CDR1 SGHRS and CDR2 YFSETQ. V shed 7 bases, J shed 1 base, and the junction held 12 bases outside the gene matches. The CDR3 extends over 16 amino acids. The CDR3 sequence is CASGRTGDSNSYEQYF. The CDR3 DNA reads TGCGCCAGCGGTAGGACAGGGGACTCCAATTCCTACGAGCAGTACTTC.

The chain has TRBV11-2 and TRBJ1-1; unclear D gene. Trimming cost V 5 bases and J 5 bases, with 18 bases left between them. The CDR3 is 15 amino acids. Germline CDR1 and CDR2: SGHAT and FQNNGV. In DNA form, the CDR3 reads TGTGCCAGCAGCGGAGGGAGGACGACTTTTACTGAAGCTTTCTTT. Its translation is CASSGGRTTFTEAFF.

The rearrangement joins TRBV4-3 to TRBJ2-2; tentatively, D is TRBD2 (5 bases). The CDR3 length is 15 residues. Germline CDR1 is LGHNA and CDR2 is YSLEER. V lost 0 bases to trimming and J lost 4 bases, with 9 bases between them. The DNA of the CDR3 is TGCGCCAGCAGCCAAGACGGGATGGGCACCGGGGAGCTGTTTTTT. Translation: CASSQDGMGTGELFF.

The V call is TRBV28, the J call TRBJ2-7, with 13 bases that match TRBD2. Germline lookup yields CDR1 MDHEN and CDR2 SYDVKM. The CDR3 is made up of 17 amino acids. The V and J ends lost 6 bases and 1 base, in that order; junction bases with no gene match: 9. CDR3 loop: CASSEDQGLAGSYEQYF. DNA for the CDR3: TGTGCCAGCAGCGAAGACCAGGGACTAGCGGGGTCCTACGAGCAGTACTTC.

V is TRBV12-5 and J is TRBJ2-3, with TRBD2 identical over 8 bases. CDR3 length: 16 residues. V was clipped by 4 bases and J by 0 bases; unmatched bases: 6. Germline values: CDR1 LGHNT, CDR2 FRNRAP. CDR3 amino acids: CASGSLGGGSTDTQYF. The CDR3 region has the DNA TGTGCTAGTGGTTCTCTCGGGGGGGGAAGCACAGATACGCAGTATTTT.

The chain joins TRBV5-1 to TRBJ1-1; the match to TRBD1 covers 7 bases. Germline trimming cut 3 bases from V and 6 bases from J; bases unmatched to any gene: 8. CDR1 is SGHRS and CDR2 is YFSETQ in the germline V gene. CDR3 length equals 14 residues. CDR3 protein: CASSSRQGTPEAFF. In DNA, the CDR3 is TGCGCCAGCAGCTCTCGACAGGGAACCCCTGAAGCTTTCTTT.

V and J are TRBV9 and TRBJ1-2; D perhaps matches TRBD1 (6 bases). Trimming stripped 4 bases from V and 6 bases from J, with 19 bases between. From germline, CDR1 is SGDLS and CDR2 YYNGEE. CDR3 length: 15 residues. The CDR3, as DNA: TGTGCCAGCAGCCCGAGGGGGACGGGGGGCCATGGCTACACCTTC. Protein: CASSPRGTGGHGYTF.

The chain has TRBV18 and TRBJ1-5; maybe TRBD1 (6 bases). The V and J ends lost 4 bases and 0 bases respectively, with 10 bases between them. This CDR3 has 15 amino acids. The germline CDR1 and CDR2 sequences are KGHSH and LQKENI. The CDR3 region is CASSLQGSSNQPQHF. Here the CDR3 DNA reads TGTGCCAGCTCACTACAGGGTTCTAGCAATCAGCCCCAGCATTTT. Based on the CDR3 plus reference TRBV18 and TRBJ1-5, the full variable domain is NAGVMQNPRHLVRRRGQEARLRCSPMKGHSHVYWYRQLPEEGLKFMVYLQKENIIDESGMPKERFSAEFPKEGPSILRIQQVVRGDSAAYFCASSLQGSSNQPQHFGDGTRLSIL.

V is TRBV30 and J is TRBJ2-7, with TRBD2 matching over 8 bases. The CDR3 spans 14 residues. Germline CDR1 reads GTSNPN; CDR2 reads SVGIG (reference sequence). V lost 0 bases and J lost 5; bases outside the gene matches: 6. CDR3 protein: CAWSVQAGGDEQYF. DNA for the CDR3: TGTGCCTGGAGTGTGCAGGCGGGGGGAGACGAGCAGTACTTC. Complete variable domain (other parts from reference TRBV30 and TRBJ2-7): SQTIHQWPATLVQPVGSPLSLECTVEGTSNPNLYWYRQAAGRGLQLLFYSVGIGQISSEVPQNLSASRPQDRQFILSSKKLLLSDSGFYLCAWSVQAGGDEQYFGPGTRLTVT.

CDR3 bases: TGTGCCAGTAGTCAAAGCAGAGGGAGAGCAACTAATGAAAAACTGTTTTTT. Its translation is CASSQSRGRATNEKLFF. This chain joins TRBV19 and TRBJ1-4; D uncertain. This CDR3 contains 17 residues. V was clipped by 5 bases and J by 0 bases, with 16 bases between them. The germline V gene has CDR1 LNHDA and CDR2 SQIVND (reference sequence).

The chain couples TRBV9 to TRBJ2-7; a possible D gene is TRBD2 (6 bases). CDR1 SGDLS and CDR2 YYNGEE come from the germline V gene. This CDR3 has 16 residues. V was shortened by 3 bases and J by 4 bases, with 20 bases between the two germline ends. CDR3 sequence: CASSAGRGDRGYEQYF. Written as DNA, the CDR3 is TGTGCCAGCAGCGCGGGACGTGGGGATCGGGGGTACGAGCAGTACTTC.

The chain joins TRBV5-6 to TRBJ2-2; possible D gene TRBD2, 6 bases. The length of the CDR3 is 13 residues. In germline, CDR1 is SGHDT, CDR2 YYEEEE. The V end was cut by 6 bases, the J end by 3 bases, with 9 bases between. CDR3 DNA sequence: TGTGCCAGCACGGGGGATTACACCGGGGAGCTGTTTTTT. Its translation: CASTGDYTGELFF.

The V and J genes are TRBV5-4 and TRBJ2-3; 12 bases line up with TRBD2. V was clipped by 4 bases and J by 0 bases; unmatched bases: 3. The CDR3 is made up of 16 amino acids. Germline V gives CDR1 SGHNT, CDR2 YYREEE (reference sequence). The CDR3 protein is CASSVLAGGSTDTQYF. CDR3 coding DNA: TGTGCCAGCAGCGTACTAGCGGGGGGAAGCACAGATACGCAGTATTTT. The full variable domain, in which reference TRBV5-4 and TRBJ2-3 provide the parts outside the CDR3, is ETGVTQSPTHLIKTRGQQVTLRCSSQSGHNTVSWYQQALGQGPQFIFQYYREEENGRGNFPPRFSGLQFPNYSSELNVNALELDDSALYLCASSVLAGGSTDTQYFGPGTRLTVL.

The CDR3 DNA is TGTGCCAGCAGCTTAAATCCAGTGAGCACAGATACGCAGTATTTT. Protein: CASSLNPVSTDTQYF. The genes are TRBV7-3 and TRBJ2-3; D gene unclear. Trimming stripped 1 base from V and 0 bases from J, with 8 bases between. The germline CDR1 and CDR2 sequences are SGHTA and FQGTGA. This CDR3 is built from 15 residues.

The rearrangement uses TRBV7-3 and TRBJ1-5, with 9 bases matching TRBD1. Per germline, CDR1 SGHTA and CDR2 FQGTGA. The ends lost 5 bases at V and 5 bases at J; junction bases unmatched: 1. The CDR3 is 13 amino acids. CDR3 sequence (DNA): TGTGCCAGCAGCAGGGACAGGGATCAGCCCCAGCATTTT. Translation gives CASSRDRDQPQHF.

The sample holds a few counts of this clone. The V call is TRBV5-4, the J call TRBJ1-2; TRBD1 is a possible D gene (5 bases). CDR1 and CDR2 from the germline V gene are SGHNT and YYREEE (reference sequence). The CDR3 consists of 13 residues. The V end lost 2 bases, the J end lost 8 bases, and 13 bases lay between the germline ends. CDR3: CASSFASGQGYTF. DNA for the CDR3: TGTGCCAGCAGCTTTGCTTCAGGGCAGGGCTACACCTTC.

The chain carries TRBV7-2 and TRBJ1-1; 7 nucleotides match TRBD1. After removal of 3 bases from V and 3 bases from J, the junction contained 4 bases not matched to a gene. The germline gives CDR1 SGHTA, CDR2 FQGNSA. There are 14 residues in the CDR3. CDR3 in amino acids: CASSLGTAYTEAFF. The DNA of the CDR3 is TGTGCCAGCAGCTTGGGGACAGCGTACACTGAAGCTTTCTTT.

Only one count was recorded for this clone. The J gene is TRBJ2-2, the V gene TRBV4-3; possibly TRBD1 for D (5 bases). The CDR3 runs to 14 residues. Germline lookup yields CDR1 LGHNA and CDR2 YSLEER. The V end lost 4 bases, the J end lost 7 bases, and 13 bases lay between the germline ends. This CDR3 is CASSLDSTGGELFF. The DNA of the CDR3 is TGCGCCAGCAGCCTCGACAGTACCGGCGGGGAGCTGTTTTTT.

DNA of the CDR3: TGTGCCTGGAGTTCGGGGTTAAGCACAGATACGCAGTATTTT. The encoded protein is CAWSSGLSTDTQYF. The chain recombines TRBV30 with TRBJ2-3, with D possibly matching TRBD2 (5 bases). The ends were cut back, 2 bases at V and 0 bases at J, with 9 bases in the middle. This CDR3 is 14 amino acids long. The germline V gene encodes CDR1 GTSNPN and CDR2 SVGIG (reference sequence).

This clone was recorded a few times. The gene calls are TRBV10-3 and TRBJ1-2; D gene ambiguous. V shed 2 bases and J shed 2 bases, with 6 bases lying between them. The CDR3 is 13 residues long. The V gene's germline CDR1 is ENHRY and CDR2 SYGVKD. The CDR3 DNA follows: TGTGCCATCAGTGAGCGAGGCAACTATGGCTACACCTTC. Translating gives CAISERGNYGYTF.

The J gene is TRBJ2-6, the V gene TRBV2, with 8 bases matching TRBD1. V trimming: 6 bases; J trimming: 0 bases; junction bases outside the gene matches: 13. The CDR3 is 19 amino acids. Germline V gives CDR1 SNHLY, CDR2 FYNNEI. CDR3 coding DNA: TGTGCCAGCAGCCTCGCCAGGGGGCTCTCTCTCTCTGGGGCCAACGTCCTGACTTTC. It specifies CASSLARGLSLSGANVLTF.

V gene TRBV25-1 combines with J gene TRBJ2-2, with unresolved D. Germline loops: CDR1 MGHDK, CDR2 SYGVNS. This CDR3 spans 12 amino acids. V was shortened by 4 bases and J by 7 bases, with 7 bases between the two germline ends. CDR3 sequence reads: CASSGDLGELFF. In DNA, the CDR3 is TGTGCCAGCAGTGGAGATCTCGGGGAGCTGTTTTTT.

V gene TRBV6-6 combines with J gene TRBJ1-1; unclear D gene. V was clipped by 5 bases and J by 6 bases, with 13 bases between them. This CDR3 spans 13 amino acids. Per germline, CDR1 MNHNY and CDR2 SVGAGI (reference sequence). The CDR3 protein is CASSTFNGAEAFF. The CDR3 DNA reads TGTGCCAGCAGTACCTTTAATGGAGCTGAAGCTTTCTTT.

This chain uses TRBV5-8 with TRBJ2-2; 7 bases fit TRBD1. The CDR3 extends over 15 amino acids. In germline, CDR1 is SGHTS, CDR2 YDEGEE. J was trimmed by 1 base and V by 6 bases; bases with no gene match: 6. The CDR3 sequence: CASIQQGWNTGELFF. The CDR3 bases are TGTGCCAGCATCCAACAGGGGTGGAACACCGGGGAGCTGTTTTTT.

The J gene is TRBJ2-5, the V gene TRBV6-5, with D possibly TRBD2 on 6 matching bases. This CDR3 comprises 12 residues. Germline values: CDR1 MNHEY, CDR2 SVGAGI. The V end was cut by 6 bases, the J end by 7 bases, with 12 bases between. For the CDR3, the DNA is TGTGCCAGCAGAGGAGGGCTGGGGACCCAGTACTTC. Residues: CASRGGLGTQYF.

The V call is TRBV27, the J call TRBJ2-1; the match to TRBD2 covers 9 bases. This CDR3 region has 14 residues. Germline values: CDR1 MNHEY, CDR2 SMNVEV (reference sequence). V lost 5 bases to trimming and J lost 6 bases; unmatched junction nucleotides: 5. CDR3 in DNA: TGTGCCAGCAGTCCCTATAGCGGGGGCAATGAGCAGTTCTTC. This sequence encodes CASSPYSGGNEQFF.

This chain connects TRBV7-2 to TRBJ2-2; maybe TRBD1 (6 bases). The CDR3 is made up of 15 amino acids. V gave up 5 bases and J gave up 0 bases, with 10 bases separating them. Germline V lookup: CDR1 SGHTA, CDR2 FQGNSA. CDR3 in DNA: TGTGCCAGCAGCGGTCGGACAGCGAACACCGGGGAGCTGTTTTTT. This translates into CASSGRTANTGELFF.

The CDR3, as DNA: TGTGCCAGCAGTTTACAAGGAGGCGGGACAGGGATTGGCGAGCAGTACTTC. Its translation: CASSLQGGGTGIGEQYF. The chain uses TRBV28 and TRBJ2-7; 9 bases align to TRBD1. The CDR3 has 17 residues. CDR1 and CDR2 (germline): MDHEN, SYDVKM. The V and J ends lost 2 bases and 6 bases, in that order; junction bases with no gene match: 14.

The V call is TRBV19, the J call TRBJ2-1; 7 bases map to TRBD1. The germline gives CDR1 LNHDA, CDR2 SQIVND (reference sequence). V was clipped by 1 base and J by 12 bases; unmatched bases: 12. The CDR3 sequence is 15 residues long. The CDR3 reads CASSIGRVTPGGQFF. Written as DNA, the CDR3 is TGTGCCAGTAGTATAGGTCGTGTGACCCCAGGGGGGCAGTTCTTC.